This T cell receptor (beta chain) emerged from a study of shared clonotypes between healthy human individuals (dated by TCRdb to the early 2020s). About the full investigation: Three men and a couple of women, aged 18 to 49 years, made up the cohort. Leukapheresis yielded between about 0.9 and 10 billion PBMCs per donor. To increase sequencing depth and limit assay-specific biases, TCR repertoire library preparation and sequencing were carried out by different laboratories using diverse techniques. For each donor, CD4 naive and CD4 memory were each given three plates, CD8 naive was given two plates, and CD8 memory was given one plate. To estimate repertoire size and how much clonotypes are shared between individuals, the study performed deep sequencing of blood TCR repertoires from a few healthy adults. The investigation overall reported the following: Incomplete sequencing was indicated by rarefaction of sorted-subset datasets, despite the large sequencing depth. Based on pairwise subsampling, the degree of clonotype sharing among donors was expected to be affected by sequencing depth. Because the study included only a small number of donors, the genetic and exposure-history diversity represented was limited. Clonotypes shared by all four sorted-subset donors showed higher generation probabilities than non-shared clonotypes. Naive subsets generally had larger estimated clonotype richness than memory subsets did. Across four donors, approximately 5% of naive CD4, approximately 4% of naive CD8, roughly 2.3% of memory CD4, and 0.4% of memory CD8 clonotypes were shared. Sampling was limited to blood, and TCR repertoires in tissue likely differ from TCR repertoires in blood.

From the cysteine up to the phenylalanine, the CDR3 has a length of 18 residues. Of the read, only the CDR3 DNA is kept; its 54 bases are in frame from base 1. CDR1 and CDR2 are read off the germline V gene (reference sequence) as LNHDA and SQIVND. The germline V end is reduced by 3 bases and the J end by 7 bases; junction bases left unmatched: 15. Using the deep immunoSEQ assay, TCR CDR3 regions were amplified from genomic DNA by multiplex PCR. Genomic DNA extracted from each cell subset was distributed evenly over all wells of several immunoSEQ 96-well plates, and each plate served as one replicate. For sorted subsets, each replicate PCR was loaded with 200 ng genomic DNA, equivalent to 30,000 or so T cell genomes. The purified libraries were quantified using a Qubit 3.0 fluorometer, sized with a Bioanalyzer 2100, and then quantified again using the KAPA Library Quantification kit. A separate single-read 150-cycle Illumina NextSeq 550 flow cell was used to sequence each immunoSEQ 96-well plate. The authors' pipeline ran thus. The immunoSEQ output contained only junctional sequences without quality scores, so filtering could not match that applied to full-length reads. Sequences were annotated with PyIR, a Python wrapper for IgBLAST v1.9, using IMGT germline references to assign V/J genes and CDR3. Any read was removed if the V/J assignment was weak (E-value above 1e-6), the CDR3 was missing, or the read contained stop codons, out-of-frame junctions, or ambiguous translated residues. V3J clonotypes were defined as sequences sharing an identical inferred V gene, J gene, and CDR3 amino acid sequence. Percentage overlap between repertoires was computed as shared unique clonotypes divided by the size of the smaller repertoire. Repertoire richness was assessed with RTK rarefaction, the Chao1 estimator, and Recon v2.1 estimates of unobserved clonotypes. Generation probabilities for all TCRbeta clonotypes obtained by the gDNA method from a handful of donors were computed using OLGA. Held by TCRdb, this immuneACCESS table contains in-frame sequences only and omits some clones. Under half of the omission traces to an unresolved V gene where checked; the cause of the rest is unknown. The V and J calls and clone size come from that table; D and trimming were worked out from the DNA. This sample gives 800,000 to 950,000 clones in total; just over 95% of them show up just once. Under 0.3% of the sample comes from the top ten.

As concerns this clone: What antigen it recognizes has not been identified. The sample holds no much larger clone one base away, and base qualities are not on file.

CD8 naive samples were obtained by positive selection for CCR7 among CD45RO-negative cells, yielding a CD45RA+CCR7+ population from which TemRA cells were excluded. The donors were healthy, HIV-negative adults who had no recently reported acute infections or vaccinations. Every donor was a Caucasian adult residing in Nashville, Tennessee, USA. After blood collection by leukapheresis, PBMCs were isolated using Ficoll-Histopaque density gradient centrifugation and then cryopreserved in the vapor phase of liquid nitrogen. Analytical flow cytometry was used to check the purity and quantity of each magnetically sorted T cell population. From each sorted fraction, genomic DNA was isolated and quantified by UV absorbance on a Nanodrop 2000c.

The sample comprised naive CD8+ T cells sorted from blood. Reading the label with the study, this specimen's cell subset or site is: CD45RA+CCR7+. Recombination connected TRBV19 to TRBJ2-1; 10 middle bases align to TRBD1. This clonotype was obtained from a man under 40 in good health. The CDR3 reads CASSIETGGASQRNEQFF. The DNA reads TGTGCCAGTAGTATCGAGACAGGGGGCGCGAGTCAACGGAATGAGCAGTTCTTC.